The text below deals with one T cell receptor (beta chain). Methods used by the authors: The assay estimated nucleated cells by amplifying reference gene primers. Using immunoSEQ multiplex PCR, the repertoire was profiled, and TCRdb retains in-frame clones only, with some absent. V and J calls plus clone size are reproduced from that table; the DNA served to infer D and trimming. The sample lists hundreds of thousands of clones, around nine tenths seen once, with roughly a tenth in the top ten. This record belongs to a study of blood T cell repertoires in COVID-19. Study overall: Specimens from acute and convalescent COVID-19 originated in the United States, Italy and Spain.

Between the trimmed V and J ends, which lost 0 bases and 1 base, there was a span of 4 bases. This CDR3 is 14 amino acids long. Germline-derived CDR1 and CDR2 are SGHRS and YFSETQ. What was sequenced was PBMCs or T cells enriched from blood (not recorded which). The chain combines TRBV5-1 with TRBJ2-2; D is uncertain. The sequence derives from a woman between 50 and 59 years old who had recovered from COVID-19. The CDR3 spells CASSLVRNTGELFF. The CDR3 DNA sequence: TGCGCCAGCAGCTTGGTCAGGAACACCGGGGAGCTGTTTTTT.